This TCR beta chain was obtained from a study of regulatory T cells in long-lasting Graves disease. Study-level findings and limits: The TCR repertoire of persistent Graves' patients was less diverse than that of newly diagnosed ones.

Time point described: newly diagnosed GD, antithyroid drugs for less than 3 months. Generation of the TCR library employed RNA extracted from PBMCs. Libraries of TCR beta came from iRepertoire HTBI primers plus Arm-PCR of CDR3 regions. TCRdb passed the multiplex PCR reads through MiXCR, listing each CDR3 protein once. The profile covers 300,000 to 400,000 distinct CDR3 sequences, with 16% appearing a single time and about 27% taken by the ten largest. The junction had 7 bases not matched to a gene; V was cut back by 0 bases and J by 5 bases. Germline CDR1 is LGHDT and CDR2 is YNNKEL (reference sequence). The CDR3 contains 16 residues. This clonotype was recorded at least ten times. The antigen remains undetermined. These data were likewise used in another study, on T cells in Graves' hyperthyroidism and ophthalmopathy. According to that study: In the first-round RT-PCR of the TCR CDR3, the HTBI primer set was used.

V usage is TRBV3-1 and J usage is TRBJ2-1, with 7 bases matching TRBD2. Sequencing was performed on peripheral blood mononuclear cells (PBMCs), taken at new diagnosis, from a patient treated with antithyroid drugs. The receptor was derived from a man aged 40-50 years with Graves disease. The CDR3 nucleotides read TGTGCCAGCAGCCAAGATGCGACTAGCCCAAACAATGAGCAGTTCTTC. As protein: CASSQDATSPNNEQFF.